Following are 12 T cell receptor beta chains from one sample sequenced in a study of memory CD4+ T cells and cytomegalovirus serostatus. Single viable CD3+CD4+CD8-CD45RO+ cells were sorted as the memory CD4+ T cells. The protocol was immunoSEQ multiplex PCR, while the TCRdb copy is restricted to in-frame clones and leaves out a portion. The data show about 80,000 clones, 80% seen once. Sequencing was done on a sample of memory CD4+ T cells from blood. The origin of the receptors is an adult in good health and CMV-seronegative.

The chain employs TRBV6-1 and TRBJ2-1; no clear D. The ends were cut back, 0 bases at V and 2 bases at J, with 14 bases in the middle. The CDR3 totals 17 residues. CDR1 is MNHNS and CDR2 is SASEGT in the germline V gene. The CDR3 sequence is CASSEAWFRIPYNEQFF. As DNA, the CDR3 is TGTGCCAGCAGTGAAGCATGGTTCAGGATCCCCTACAATGAGCAGTTCTTC.

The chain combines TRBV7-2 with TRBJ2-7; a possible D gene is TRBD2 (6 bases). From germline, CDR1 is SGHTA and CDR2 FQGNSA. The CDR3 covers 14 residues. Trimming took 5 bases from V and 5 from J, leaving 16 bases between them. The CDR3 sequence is CASSVHGGFNEQYF. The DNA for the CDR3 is TGTGCCAGCAGCGTTCACGGGGGATTTAACGAGCAGTACTTC.

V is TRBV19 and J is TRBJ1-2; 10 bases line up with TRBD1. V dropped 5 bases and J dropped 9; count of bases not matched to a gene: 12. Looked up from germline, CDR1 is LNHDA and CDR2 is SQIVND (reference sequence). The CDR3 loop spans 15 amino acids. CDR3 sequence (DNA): TGTGCCAGTAGTCCTCCGGGACAGGGGCTCGGAAGCTACACCTTC. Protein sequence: CASSPPGQGLGSYTF.

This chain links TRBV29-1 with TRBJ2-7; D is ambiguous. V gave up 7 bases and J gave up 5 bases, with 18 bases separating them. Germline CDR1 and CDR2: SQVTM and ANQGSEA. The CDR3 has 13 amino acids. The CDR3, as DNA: TGCAGCGCACTAAGGTCCACGGCGGACGAGCAGTACTTC. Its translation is CSALRSTADEQYF.

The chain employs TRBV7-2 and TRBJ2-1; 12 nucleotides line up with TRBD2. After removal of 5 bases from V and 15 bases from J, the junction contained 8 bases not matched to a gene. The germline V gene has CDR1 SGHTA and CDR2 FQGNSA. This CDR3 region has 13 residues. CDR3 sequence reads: CASSGQLAGGLFF. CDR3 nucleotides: TGTGCCAGCAGCGGGCAACTAGCGGGGGGACTGTTCTTC.

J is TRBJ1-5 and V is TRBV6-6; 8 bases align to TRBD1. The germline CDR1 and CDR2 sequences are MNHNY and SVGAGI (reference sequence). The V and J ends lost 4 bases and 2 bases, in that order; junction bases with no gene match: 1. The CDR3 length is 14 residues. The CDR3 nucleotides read TGTGCCAGCAGTTCGGGACAGGGCAATCAGCCCCAGCATTTT. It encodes CASSSGQGNQPQHF.

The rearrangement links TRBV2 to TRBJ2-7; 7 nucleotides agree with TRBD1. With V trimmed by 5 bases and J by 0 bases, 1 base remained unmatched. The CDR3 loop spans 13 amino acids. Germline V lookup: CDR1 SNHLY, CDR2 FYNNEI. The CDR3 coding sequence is TGTGCCAGCAGTAGGGACAGCTCCTACGAGCAGTACTTC. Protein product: CASSRDSSYEQYF.

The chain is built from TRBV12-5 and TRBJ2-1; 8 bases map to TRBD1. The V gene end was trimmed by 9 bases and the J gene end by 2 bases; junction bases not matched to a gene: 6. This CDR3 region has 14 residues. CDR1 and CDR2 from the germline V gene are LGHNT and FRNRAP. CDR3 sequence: CASSPGQAYNEQFF. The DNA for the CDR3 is TGTGCTAGCTCCCCGGGACAGGCCTACAATGAGCAGTTCTTC. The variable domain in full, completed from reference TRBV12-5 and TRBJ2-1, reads DARVTQTPRHKVTEMGQEVTMRCQPILGHNTVFWYRQTMMQGLELLAYFRNRAPLDDSGMPKDRFSAEMPDATLATLKIQPSEPRDSAVYFCASSPGQAYNEQFFGPGTRLTVL.

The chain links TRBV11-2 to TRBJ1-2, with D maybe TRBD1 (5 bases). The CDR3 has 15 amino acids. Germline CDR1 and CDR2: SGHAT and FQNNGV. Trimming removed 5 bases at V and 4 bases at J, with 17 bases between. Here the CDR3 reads CASSPRGWGFYGYTF. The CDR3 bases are TGTGCCAGCAGCCCCCGTGGGTGGGGGTTCTATGGCTACACCTTC.

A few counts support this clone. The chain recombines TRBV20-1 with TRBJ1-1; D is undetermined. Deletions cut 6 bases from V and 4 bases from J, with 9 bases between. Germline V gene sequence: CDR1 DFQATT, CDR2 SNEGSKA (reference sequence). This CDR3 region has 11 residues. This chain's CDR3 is CSALRTTEAFF. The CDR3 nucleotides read TGCAGTGCGTTACGGACCACTGAAGCTTTCTTT.

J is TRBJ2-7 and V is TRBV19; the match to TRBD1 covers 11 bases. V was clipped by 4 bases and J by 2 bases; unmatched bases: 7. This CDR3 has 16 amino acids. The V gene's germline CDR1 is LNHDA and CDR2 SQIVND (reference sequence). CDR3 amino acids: CASSSPGTGGPYEQYF. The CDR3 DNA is TGTGCCAGTAGTAGCCCCGGGACAGGGGGACCCTACGAGCAGTACTTC. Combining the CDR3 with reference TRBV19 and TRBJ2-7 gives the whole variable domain DGGITQSPKYLFRKEGQNVTLSCEQNLNHDAMYWYRQDPGQGLRLIYYSQIVNDFQKGDIAEGYSVSREKKESFPLTVTSAQKNPTAFYLCASSSPGTGGPYEQYFGPGTRLTVT.

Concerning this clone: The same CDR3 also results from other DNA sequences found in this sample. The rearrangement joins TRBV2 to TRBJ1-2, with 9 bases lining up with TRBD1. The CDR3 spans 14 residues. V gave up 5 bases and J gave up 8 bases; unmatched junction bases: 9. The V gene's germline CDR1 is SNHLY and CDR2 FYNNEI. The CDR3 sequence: CASSTEGQGYGYTF. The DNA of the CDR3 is TGTGCCAGCAGTACCGAGGGACAGGGCTACGGCTACACCTTC. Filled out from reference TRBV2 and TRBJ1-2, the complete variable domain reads EPEVTQTPSHQVTQMGQEVILRCVPISNHLYFYWYRQILGQKVEFLVSFYNNEISEKSEIFDDQFSVERPDGSNFTLKIRSTKLEDSAMYFCASSTEGQGYGYTFGSGTRLTVV.